This T cell receptor beta chain was retrieved from a study of cytomegalovirus exposure and HLA in healthy donors. General study findings and limits: A few CMV-associated chains proved CMV antigen-specific in vitro. Later, an analysis found that common viral pathogens appeared to be linked with several of the most significant clusters.

Concerning this clone itself: The target antigen is unknown.

The PCR had 60 Vbeta and 13 Jbeta primers. The assay was immunoSEQ multiplex PCR, and TCRdb's table has in-frame clones only and misses some. The sample includes about 82,000 clones, about 79% of them seen just once. At the time of sampling, donors were nominally healthy, though unrecorded immune exposures were likely. The CDR3 contains 17 residues. The ends lost 3 bases at V and 4 bases at J; junction bases unmatched: 8. Per germline, CDR1 MNHEY and CDR2 SMNVEV (reference sequence). This sequence originates from a male donor in good health and CMV-seropositive. The specimen was PBMCs. The J gene is TRBJ2-1, the V gene TRBV27; 11 bases align to TRBD2. Here the CDR3 DNA reads TGTGCCAGCAGTTTCCCTCTAATAGCGGGAGGGTACAATGAGCAGTTCTTC. Amino acid sequence: CASSFPLIAGGYNEQFF.